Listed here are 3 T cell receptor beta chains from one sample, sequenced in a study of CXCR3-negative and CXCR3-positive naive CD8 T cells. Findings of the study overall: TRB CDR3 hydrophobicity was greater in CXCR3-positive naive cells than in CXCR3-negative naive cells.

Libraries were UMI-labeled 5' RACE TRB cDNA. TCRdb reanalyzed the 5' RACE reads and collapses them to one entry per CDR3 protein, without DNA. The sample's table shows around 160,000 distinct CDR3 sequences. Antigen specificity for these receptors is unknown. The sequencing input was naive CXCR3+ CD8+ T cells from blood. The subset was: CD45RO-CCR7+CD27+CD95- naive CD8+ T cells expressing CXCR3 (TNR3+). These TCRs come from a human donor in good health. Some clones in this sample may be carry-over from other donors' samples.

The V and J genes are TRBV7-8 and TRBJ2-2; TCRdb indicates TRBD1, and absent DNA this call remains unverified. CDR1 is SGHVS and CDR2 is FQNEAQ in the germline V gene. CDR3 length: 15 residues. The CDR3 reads CASGPRGSNTGELFF.

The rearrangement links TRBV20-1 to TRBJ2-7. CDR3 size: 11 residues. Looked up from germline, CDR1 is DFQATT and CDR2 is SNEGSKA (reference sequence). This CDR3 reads CSANGYYEQYF.

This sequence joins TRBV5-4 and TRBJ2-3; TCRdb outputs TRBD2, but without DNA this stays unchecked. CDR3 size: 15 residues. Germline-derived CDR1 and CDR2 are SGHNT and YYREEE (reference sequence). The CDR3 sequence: CASRGAGESGITQYF.